Listed below are T cell receptor beta chains from one sample, sequenced in a study of T cells after posttransplantation cyclophosphamide. The table came from immunoSEQ multiplex PCR; TCRdb's copy has only in-frame clones and leaves some out. This record lists 35,000 to 40,000 clones, none seen once only, and the top ten clones contain more than 4.5%. Sequenced material: PBMCs. All receptors come from a man aged 25 to 40 in good health and a related stem cell transplant donor. CDR3s include the opening cysteine and the closing phenylalanine or tryptophan. Each record gives: clone size, J gene, CDR3 length, V gene, D gene, CDR3 DNA, CDR3 protein. D genes are given only for firm matches. Not every row has a clone size; where given, it reads once, few, many or a size class.

>many|TRBJ2-7|14|TRBV9|NA
TGTGCCAGCAGCGTAGGGACAGTTACCTACGAGCAGTACTTC
CASSVGTVTYEQYF
>few|TRBJ2-5|13|TRBV6-1|NA
TGTGCCAGCAGTGGGTACAATCAAGAGACCCAGTACTTC
CASSGYNQETQYF
>many|TRBJ2-3|16|TRBV14|NA
TGTGCCAGCAGCCAAAAGCGGGACAGACTCACAGATACGCAGTATTTT
CASSQKRDRLTDTQYF
>many|TRBJ1-3|15|TRBV5-1|NA
TGCGCCAACAGCTTGGTGTGGAACAGGGAGAACACCATATATTTT
CANSLVWNRENTIYF
>NA|TRBJ2-5|15|TRBV19|TRBD2
TGTGCCAGTAGTGTGAGCGGGGGCCTCCAAGAGACCCAGTACTTC
CASSVSGGLQETQYF
>many|TRBJ2-7|13|TRBV28|NA
TGTGCCAGTTTGCGGAGGCCCTCCTACGAGCAGTACTTC
CASLRRPSYEQYF
>many|TRBJ2-7|11|TRBV29-1|TRBD1
TGCAGCGTCGACAGGGGAGACGAGCAGTACTTC
CSVDRGDEQYF
>many|TRBJ2-3|18|TRBV6-2/TRBV6-3|TRBD2
TGTGCCAGCAGTCCCCGGCTAGCGGGGGGCCGAGACACAGATACGCAGTATTTT
CASSPRLAGGRDTDTQYF
>many|TRBJ1-1|15|TRBV5-5|TRBD1
TGTGCCAGCAGCTTGGTAACAGGGGTGAACACTGAAGCTTTCTTT
CASSLVTGVNTEAFF
>NA|TRBJ2-1|15|TRBV6-5|TRBD1
TGTGCCAGCAGTTACTCGAATGAGGGGGCGGGTGAGCAGTTCTTC
CASSYSNEGAGEQFF
>many|TRBJ2-5|14|TRBV7-8|NA
TGTGCCAGCAGTCCAATCGGGGATAGCGAGACCCAGTACTTC
CASSPIGDSETQYF
>few|TRBJ2-3|14|TRBV7-3|TRBD1
TGTGCCAGCAGCTTAACAGGGGGCTCCGATACGCAGTATTTT
CASSLTGGSDTQYF
>many|TRBJ1-6|15|TRBV12-3/TRBV12-4|NA
TGTGCCAGCAGTTTGTACCTCCAGTGGAATTCACCCCTCCACTTT
CASSLYLQWNSPLHF
>many|TRBJ1-6|16|TRBV12-3/TRBV12-4|TRBD1
TGTGCCAGCAGCCCTCAGGGGGCGCGAGGGAATTCACCCCTCCACTTT
CASSPQGARGNSPLHF
>few|TRBJ1-5|15|TRBV28|TRBD1
TGTGCCAGCAGTCTACAGGGGCGTAGCAATCAGCCCCAGCATTTT
CASSLQGRSNQPQHF
>many|TRBJ1-1|15|TRBV25-1|NA
TGTGCCAGCAGTGACCCCAGCGTGCCGAACACTGAAGCTTTCTTT
CASSDPSVPNTEAFF
>many|TRBJ2-7|20|TRBV28|NA
TGTGCCAGCAGTTCTTGGGAGACAGGTTTGAGGCTAGTGGGGTCCTACGAGCAGTACTTC
CASSSWETGLRLVGSYEQYF
>NA|TRBJ2-3|14|TRBV5-1|NA
TGCGCCAGCAGCCCGCGACTAGACTCGGATACGCAGTATTTT
CASSPRLDSDTQYF
>many|TRBJ1-3|16|TRBV2|TRBD1
TGTGCCAGCAGGCAAGGGACAGGGCGGACTGGAAACACCATATATTTT
CASRQGTGRTGNTIYF
>many|TRBJ2-7|13|TRBV5-4|NA
TGTGCCAGCAGCTTTGGACAGCTCTACGAGCAGTACTTC
CASSFGQLYEQYF
>many|TRBJ2-5|15|TRBV6-2/TRBV6-3|TRBD2
TGTGCCAGCAGGCCTAGCGGGGGGGCCGGGGAGACCCAGTACTTC
CASRPSGGAGETQYF
>NA|TRBJ2-5|16|TRBV19|TRBD2
TGTGCCAGTAACAAGAAGGCTAGCGGGGCCCAAGAGACCCAGTACTTC
CASNKKASGAQETQYF
>few|TRBJ2-2|15|TRBV19|TRBD1
TGTGCCAGTAGTACAGGGGGCGCAACAGGCGGGGAGCTGTTTTTT
CASSTGGATGGELFF
>many|TRBJ1-5|18|TRBV28|TRBD1
TGTGCCAGCAGCCCTCCGGGACAGGGGGCGTTAAGCAATCAGCCCCAGCATTTT
CASSPPGQGALSNQPQHF
>NA|TRBJ2-2|14|TRBV6-5|TRBD1
TGTGCCAGCGGGAGGACAGGGGACACCGGGGAGCTGTTTTTT
CASGRTGDTGELFF
>NA|TRBJ1-2|12|TRBV29-1|NA
TGCAGCGGCCACTCTGGGAGGGGTGGCTACACCTTC
CSGHSGRGGYTF
>many|TRBJ2-1|18|TRBV5-1|TRBD1
TGCGCCAGCAGCTTCGAAACAAACAGGGGGGTACCCTACAATGAGCAGTTCTTC
CASSFETNRGVPYNEQFF
>many|TRBJ2-3|9|TRBV28|NA
TGTGCCGGGGGGGATACGCAGTATTTT
CAGGDTQYF
>NA|TRBJ2-3|15|TRBV4-1|TRBD2
TGCGCCAGCAGCCACGGGGGGACTAGCACAGATACGCAGTATTTT
CASSHGGTSTDTQYF
>many|TRBJ2-1|15|TRBV7-8|NA
TGTGCCAGCAGCTTAGCTCGTACGGGGAGGAATGAGCAGTTCTTC
CASSLARTGRNEQFF
>many|TRBJ2-7|17|TRBV12-3/TRBV12-4|TRBD2
TGTGCCAGCAGTTTAGCCTCGACTAGCGGGATCTCCTACGAGCAGTACTTC
CASSLASTSGISYEQYF
>many|TRBJ1-6|15|TRBV6-1|TRBD1
TGTGCCAGCAGTGAACGTCAGGGGGGAAATTCACCCCTCCACTTT
CASSERQGGNSPLHF
>NA|TRBJ2-2|13|TRBV12-3/TRBV12-4|NA
TGTGCCAGCAGTCCACAGGTTACCGGGGAGCTGTTTTTT
CASSPQVTGELFF
>many|TRBJ1-3|15|TRBV28|NA
TGTGCCAGCAGTTACCGAAGGGGATCGGGAAACACCATATATTTT
CASSYRRGSGNTIYF
>many|TRBJ1-1|14|TRBV29-1|TRBD1
TGCAGCGTTGAAAACAGGGGGCCTGGCACTGAAGCTTTCTTT
CSVENRGPGTEAFF
>many|TRBJ2-4|13|TRBV7-2|TRBD1
TGTGCCAGCAGCTCCCAGGGGGCCGACACTATATACTTC
CASSSQGADTIYF
>few|TRBJ1-5|21|TRBV6-1|NA
TGTGCCAGCAGTGAACGGTACCTTTCGGGCAGCGGGGGGGATAGCAATCAGCCCCAGCATTTT
CASSERYLSGSGGDSNQPQHF
>many|TRBJ2-1|14|TRBV28|NA
TGTGCCAGCACCAGGCAAATCTCCTACAATGAGCAGTTCTTC
CASTRQISYNEQFF
>many|TRBJ1-1|15|TRBV19|NA
TGTGCCAGTAGTATAACGGCACAGCTGAACACTGAAGCTTTCTTT
CASSITAQLNTEAFF
>many|TRBJ1-6|16|TRBV28|TRBD1
TGTGCCAGCAGCCCCCGATACAGGGGGGGTAATTCACCCCTCCACTTT
CASSPRYRGGNSPLHF
>many|TRBJ2-7|14|TRBV28|TRBD1
TGTGCCAGCAGTCTATATGGGACAGCCTACGAGCAGTACTTC
CASSLYGTAYEQYF
>many|TRBJ2-3|14|TRBV5-4|TRBD1
TGTGCCAGCAGCTTTGGGACAGGGACAGATACGCAGTATTTT
CASSFGTGTDTQYF
>few|TRBJ2-2|14|TRBV9|NA
TGTGCCAGCAGCGGCAGAGGGAACACCGGGGAGCTGTTTTTT
CASSGRGNTGELFF
>few|TRBJ2-2|12|TRBV4-2|NA
TGTGCCAGCAGCCAACCTACCGGGGAGCTGTTTTTT
CASSQPTGELFF
>many|TRBJ1-6|15|TRBV4-3|TRBD1
TGCGCCAGCAGCCAAGATAACAGGGGAGTTTCACCCCTCCACTTT
CASSQDNRGVSPLHF
>many|TRBJ1-5|13|TRBV12-5|NA
TGTGCTAGTGGAACGGGTTCAAATCAGCCCCAGCATTTT
CASGTGSNQPQHF
>few|TRBJ2-3|15|TRBV27|TRBD2
TGTGCCAGCAGTTTATCTAGCGGGGGGCCAGATACGCAGTATTTT
CASSLSSGGPDTQYF
>many|TRBJ1-1|14|TRBV18|NA
TGTGCCAGCTCACCATCGACAGGTAACACTGAAGCTTTCTTT
CASSPSTGNTEAFF
>many|TRBJ2-3|16|TRBV6-1|NA
TGTGCCAGCAGTGAAGCAGCGGGCCACAGCACAGATACGCAGTATTTT
CASSEAAGHSTDTQYF
>many|TRBJ2-4|15|TRBV4-1|NA
TGCGCCAGCAGCCACGGACTACTCGCCAAAAACATTCAGTACTTC
CASSHGLLAKNIQYF
>few|TRBJ2-5|15|TRBV9|NA
TGTGCCAGCAGCGGGGGGCCGAGAGGTTTAGAGACCCAGTACTTC
CASSGGPRGLETQYF
>many|TRBJ1-4|14|TRBV6-1|NA
TGTGCCTGCCGACCGCGGCGGTCCGGGGAAAAACTGTTTTTT
CACRPRRSGEKLFF
>NA|TRBJ2-7|14|TRBV4-3|NA
TGCGCCAGCAGCCAGGACAGTGCCTCCTACGAGCAGTACTTC
CASSQDSASYEQYF
>many|TRBJ2-1|17|TRBV11-3|TRBD2
TGTGCCAGCAGCTTAGATCGCCTAGCGGGGCCCAAAGATGAGCAGTTCTTC
CASSLDRLAGPKDEQFF
>few|TRBJ1-1|14|TRBV15|TRBD1
TGTGCCACCAGCAGAGCGGACAGGGACACTGAAGCTTTCTTT
CATSRADRDTEAFF
>few|TRBJ1-6|16|TRBV7-4|TRBD1
TGTGCCAGAAGCTTACAGGGGGAAAGATTTAATTCACCCCTCCACTTT
CARSLQGERFNSPLHF
>many|TRBJ2-2|12|TRBV7-2|TRBD1
TGTGCCAGCAGCTCACAGGGGTGGGAGCTGTTTTTT
CASSSQGWELFF
>few|TRBJ1-2|14|TRBV5-1|NA
TGCGCCAGCAGCTTGAGGGGCGGAGTGGAGGGCTACACCTTC
CASSLRGGVEGYTF
>many|TRBJ2-7|17|TRBV5-5|TRBD2
TGTGCCAGCAGCTTGAGGGCTAGCGGGGTTAGCTCCTACGAGCAGTACTTC
CASSLRASGVSSYEQYF
>many|TRBJ1-5|15|TRBV19|TRBD1
TGTGCCAGTAGAGAACAGGGGGCGCGCAGTCAGCCCCAGCATTTT
CASREQGARSQPQHF